This T cell receptor (beta chain) was found in a study of shared clonotypes between healthy human individuals. V trimming: 6 bases; J trimming: 5 bases; junction bases outside the gene matches: 4. This CDR3 has 14 amino acids. Per germline, CDR1 MNHNS and CDR2 SASEGT. Original handling: ImmunoSEQ gave junction-only sequences without quality scores, so filtering differed. TCRdb keeps only in-frame clones here, not all; method: immunoSEQ multiplex PCR. V, J and clone size are taken as reported in that table, and D and trimming were inferred from the DNA itself. Of a few million clones in the sample, nearly 97% were seen once.

The receptor was derived from a man between 18 and 35 years old in good health. The sequenced sample was naive CD4+ T cells sorted from blood. The sample's subset: CD45RA+ positively selected. The V and J genes are TRBV6-1 and TRBJ1-6; TRBD1 matches 7 bases. CDR3 DNA: TGTGCCAGCAGATCCGGGACAGATAATTCACCCCTCCACTTT. Translated: CASRSGTDNSPLHF.